The rows below give T cell receptor beta chains drawn from one sample of a study of Ad26.COV2.S vaccination and SARS-CoV-2 variants. TCRdb keeps only in-frame clones here, not all; method: immunoSEQ multiplex PCR. The sample consists of some 190,000 clones, approximately 88% of them appearing once. Source: peripheral blood, taken after recovery from COVID-19. Receptors originate from a human donor who had recovered from COVID-19. Both conserved end residues are trimmed from each CDR3. Fields, in order: CDR3 protein, clone size, V gene, CDR3 length, J gene. Clone size is shown for a subset of rows, as once, few, many or a class of expanded clone.

ASSQYRGYGYT once TRBV14 11 TRBJ1-2
ASSVDRAGEQF - TRBV27 11 TRBJ2-1
AWSRDRVAKGNQPQH - TRBV30 15 TRBJ1-5
ASRTNTGELF - TRBV6-5 10 TRBJ2-2
ASSSPQGGPVTF few TRBV28 12 TRBJ1-1
ASQQERGYNEQF - TRBV27 12 TRBJ2-1
ASSLTPGGAYEQY - TRBV5-1 13 TRBJ2-7
ASSLTRWTNEQF - TRBV7-3 12 TRBJ2-1
ASSQEIGQGPYNEQF once TRBV3-1/TRBV3-2 15 TRBJ2-1
ASSITGGSNYGYT - TRBV19 13 TRBJ1-2
ASRLTGEGYGYT - TRBV7-9 12 TRBJ1-2
ASSPGLAGTGSYNEQF once TRBV18 16 TRBJ2-1
ASSRGRMNTEAF - TRBV3-1/TRBV3-2 12 TRBJ1-1
ASSYKRARLDTQY - TRBV6-6 13 TRBJ2-3
ASSFGGGAQETQY - TRBV5-6 13 TRBJ2-5
ASRGLASYEQY - TRBV27 11 TRBJ2-7
ASRPGRGYSGANVLT - TRBV27 15 TRBJ2-6
ASSLGGGNQPQH - TRBV7-2 12 TRBJ1-5
ASSLAGGSQPQH - TRBV5-4 12 TRBJ1-5
ASRTGTGEKLF - TRBV6-5 11 TRBJ1-4
ASSEGGAGMTQY - TRBV2 12 TRBJ2-5
ASSYSGTSGEQY - TRBV6-6 12 TRBJ2-7
ASSYGGLQETQY - TRBV6-5 12 TRBJ2-5
ASSLGGTGHQPQH - TRBV28 13 TRBJ1-5
ASSKAGFGRGRPEAF - TRBV21-1 15 TRBJ1-1
ASSSLGRLNGDGYT - TRBV4-1 14 TRBJ1-2
ASSALLGRSTNEKLF - TRBV25-1 15 TRBJ1-4
ASSQSLAGSQETQY - TRBV4-2 14 TRBJ2-5
SPFWETQY - TRBV20-1 8 TRBJ2-5
ASRTGPQATF - TRBV12-3/TRBV12-4 10 TRBJ1-1
ASSPSMGPSYEQY - TRBV2 13 TRBJ2-7
ATTDLRRTNYGYT - TRBV15 13 TRBJ1-2
ASSQGVANEKLF - TRBV4-1 12 TRBJ1-4
ASSFYWGQTNNEQF - TRBV5-4 14 TRBJ2-1
ASSSLYLRTGNTEAF - TRBV5-1 15 TRBJ1-1
ASSLIWGTTEAF once TRBV7-2 12 TRBJ1-1
ASSLAGGYYNEQF - TRBV7-8 13 TRBJ2-1
ASTDAGNGNQPQH few TRBV28 13 TRBJ1-5
ASSQESFPSGGPQH - TRBV4-1 14 TRBJ1-5
ASRAGTNSPLH - TRBV19 11 TRBJ1-6
ASSLDRAGELF - TRBV5-6 11 TRBJ2-2
ASSFTGSSYNEQF - TRBV7-9 13 TRBJ2-1
ASSSGTSGTSSNTGELF - TRBV11-3 17 TRBJ2-2
ASGSISSGQETQY - TRBV12-5 13 TRBJ2-5
ATSRDWGDSDGYT - TRBV15 13 TRBJ1-2
ASRTVMNTEAF - TRBV25-1 11 TRBJ1-1
ASSPQGLDYGYT - TRBV18 12 TRBJ1-2
ASSIGGTNEKLF once TRBV28 12 TRBJ1-4
ASSLPQGTGNTAEAF - TRBV7-9 15 TRBJ1-1
ASSPTSGLAGINEQF - TRBV13 15 TRBJ2-1
ASSPNFRGEFSNQPQH - TRBV23-1 16 TRBJ1-5
ASSQDPQLNTEAF - TRBV4-1 13 TRBJ1-1
ASSLGQGLAKNIQY - TRBV28 14 TRBJ2-4
ASSYSRRGQPQH - TRBV6-5 12 TRBJ1-5
ASSFLGRGDTQY - TRBV27 12 TRBJ2-3
ASSLRQGVGAGELF once TRBV5-1 14 TRBJ2-2
ASSYGEGTGELF - TRBV6-5 12 TRBJ2-2